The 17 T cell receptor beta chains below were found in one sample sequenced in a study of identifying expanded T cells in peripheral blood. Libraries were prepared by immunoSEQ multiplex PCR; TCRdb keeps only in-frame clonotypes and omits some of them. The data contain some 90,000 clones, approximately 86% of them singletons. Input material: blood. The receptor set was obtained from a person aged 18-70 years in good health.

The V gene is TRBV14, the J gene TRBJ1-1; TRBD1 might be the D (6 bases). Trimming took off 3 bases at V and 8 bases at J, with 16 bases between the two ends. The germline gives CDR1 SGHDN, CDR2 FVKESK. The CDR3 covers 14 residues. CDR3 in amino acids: CASSQVLGTHEAFF. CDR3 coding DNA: TGTGCCAGCAGCCAGGTTCTTGGGACACACGAAGCTTTCTTT.

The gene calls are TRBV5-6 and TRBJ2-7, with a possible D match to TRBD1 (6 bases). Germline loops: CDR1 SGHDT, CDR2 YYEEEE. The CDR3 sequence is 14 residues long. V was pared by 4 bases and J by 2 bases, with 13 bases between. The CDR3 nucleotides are TGTGCCAGCAGCCGATACACAGGGACCTACGAGCAGTACTTC. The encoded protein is CASSRYTGTYEQYF.

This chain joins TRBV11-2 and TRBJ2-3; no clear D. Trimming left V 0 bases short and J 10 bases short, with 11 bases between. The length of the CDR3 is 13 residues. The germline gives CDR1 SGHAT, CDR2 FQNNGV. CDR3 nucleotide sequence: TGTGCCAGCAGCTTAGATCGACCGCTTCCGCAGTATTTT. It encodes CASSLDRPLPQYF.

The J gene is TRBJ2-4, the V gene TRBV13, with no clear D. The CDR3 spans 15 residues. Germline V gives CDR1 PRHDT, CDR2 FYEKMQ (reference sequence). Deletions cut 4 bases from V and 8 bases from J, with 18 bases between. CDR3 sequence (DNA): TGTGCCAGCAGCTCCGACACGCACGATATGCACATTCAGTACTTC. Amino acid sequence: CASSSDTHDMHIQYF.

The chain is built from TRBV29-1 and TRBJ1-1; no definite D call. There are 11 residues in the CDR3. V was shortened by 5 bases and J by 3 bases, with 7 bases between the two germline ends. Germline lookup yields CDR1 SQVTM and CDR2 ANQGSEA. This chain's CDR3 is CSVRRDTEAFF. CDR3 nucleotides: TGCAGCGTTCGAAGAGACACTGAAGCTTTCTTT.

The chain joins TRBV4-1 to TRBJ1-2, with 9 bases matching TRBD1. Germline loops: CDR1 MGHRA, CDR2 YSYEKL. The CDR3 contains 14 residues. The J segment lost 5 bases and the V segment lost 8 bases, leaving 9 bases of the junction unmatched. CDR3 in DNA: TGCGCCAGCGGGGGACAGGGAGAAAAATATGGCTACACCTTC. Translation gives CASGGQGEKYGYTF.

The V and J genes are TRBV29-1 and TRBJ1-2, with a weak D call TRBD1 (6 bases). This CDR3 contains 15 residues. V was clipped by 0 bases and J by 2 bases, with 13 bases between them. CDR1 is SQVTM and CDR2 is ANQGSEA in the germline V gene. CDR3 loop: CSVEETGFWNYGYTF. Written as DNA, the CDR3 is TGCAGCGTTGAAGAAACAGGGTTTTGGAACTATGGCTACACCTTC. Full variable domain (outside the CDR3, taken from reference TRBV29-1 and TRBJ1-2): SAVISQKPSRDICQRGTSLTIQCQVDSQVTMMFWYRQQPGQSLTLIATANQGSEATYESGFVIDKFPISRPNLTFSTLTVSNMSPEDSSIYLCSVEETGFWNYGYTFGSGTRLTVV.

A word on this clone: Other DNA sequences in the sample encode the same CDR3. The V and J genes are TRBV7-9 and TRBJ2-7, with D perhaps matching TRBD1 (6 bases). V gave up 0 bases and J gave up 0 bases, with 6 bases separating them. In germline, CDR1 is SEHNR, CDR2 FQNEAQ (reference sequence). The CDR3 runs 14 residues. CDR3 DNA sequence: TGTGCCAGCAGCTTAGCAGGGGGCTCCTACGAGCAGTACTTC. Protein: CASSLAGGSYEQYF.

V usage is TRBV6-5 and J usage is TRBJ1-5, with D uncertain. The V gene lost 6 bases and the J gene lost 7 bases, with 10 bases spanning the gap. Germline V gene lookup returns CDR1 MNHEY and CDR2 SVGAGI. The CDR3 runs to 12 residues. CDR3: CASSYPGQPQHF. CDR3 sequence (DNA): TGTGCCAGCAGCTACCCGGGGCAGCCCCAGCATTTT.

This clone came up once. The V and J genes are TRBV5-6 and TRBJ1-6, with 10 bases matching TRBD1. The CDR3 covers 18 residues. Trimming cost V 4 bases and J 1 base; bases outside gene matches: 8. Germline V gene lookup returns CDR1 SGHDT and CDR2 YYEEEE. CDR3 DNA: TGTGCCAGCAGCCCGGACAGGGGGGGAGTTTCCTATAATTCACCCCTCCACTTT. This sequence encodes CASSPDRGGVSYNSPLHF.

In DNA, the CDR3 is TGTGCCAGCAGTCTTTACGACGCGTCCGAGCAGTACTTC. It codes for CASSLYDASEQYF. The rearrangement uses TRBV7-2 and TRBJ2-7; no clear D gene. CDR3 length: 13 amino acids. Trimming pared 6 bases from V and 6 bases from J, leaving 15 bases between. The germline V gene encodes CDR1 SGHTA and CDR2 FQGNSA.

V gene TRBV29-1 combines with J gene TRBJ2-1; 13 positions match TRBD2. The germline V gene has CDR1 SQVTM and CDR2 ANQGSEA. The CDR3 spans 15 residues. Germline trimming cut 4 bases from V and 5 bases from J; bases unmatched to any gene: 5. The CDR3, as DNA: TGCAGCGTTGCCCGACTAGCGGGGGGTAACAATGAGCAGTTCTTC. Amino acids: CSVARLAGGNNEQFF.

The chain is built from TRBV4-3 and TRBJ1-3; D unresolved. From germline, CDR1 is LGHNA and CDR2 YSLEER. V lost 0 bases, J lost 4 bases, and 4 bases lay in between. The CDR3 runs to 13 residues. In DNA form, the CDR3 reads TGCGCCAGCAGCCAAGACCGCGGAAACACCATATATTTT. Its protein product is CASSQDRGNTIYF.

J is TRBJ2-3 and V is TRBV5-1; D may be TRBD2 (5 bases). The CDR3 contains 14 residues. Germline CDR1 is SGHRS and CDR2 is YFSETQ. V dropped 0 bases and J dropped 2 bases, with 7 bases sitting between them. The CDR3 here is CASSLADFTDTQYF. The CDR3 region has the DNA TGCGCCAGCAGCTTGGCGGACTTCACAGATACGCAGTATTTT. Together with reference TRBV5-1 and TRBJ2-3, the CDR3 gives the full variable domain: KAGVTQTPRYLIKTRGQQVTLSCSPISGHRSVSWYQQTPGQGLQFLFEYFSETQRNKGNFPGRFSGRQFSNSRSEMNVSTLELGDSALYLCASSLADFTDTQYFGPGTRLTVL.

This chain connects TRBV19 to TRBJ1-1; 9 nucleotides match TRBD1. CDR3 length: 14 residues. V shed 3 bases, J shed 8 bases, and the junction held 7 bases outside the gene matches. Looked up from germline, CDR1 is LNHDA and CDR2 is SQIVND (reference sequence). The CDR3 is CASSIRGDRGEAFF. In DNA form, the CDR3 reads TGTGCCAGTAGTATCCGGGGCGACAGGGGGGAAGCTTTCTTT.

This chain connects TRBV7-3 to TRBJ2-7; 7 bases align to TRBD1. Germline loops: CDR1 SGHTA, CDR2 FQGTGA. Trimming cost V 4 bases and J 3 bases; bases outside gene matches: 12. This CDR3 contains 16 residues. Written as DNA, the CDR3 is TGTGCCAGCAGCTCCCATTACTTGGGACAGTTCTACGAGCAGTACTTC. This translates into CASSSHYLGQFYEQYF.

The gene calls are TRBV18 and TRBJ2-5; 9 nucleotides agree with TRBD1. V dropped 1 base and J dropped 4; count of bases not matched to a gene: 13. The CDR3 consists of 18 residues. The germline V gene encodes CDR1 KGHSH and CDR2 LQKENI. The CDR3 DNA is TGTGCCAGCTCACCACAGCGAAGACAGGGGGGTAGTGGAGAGACCCAGTACTTC. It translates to CASSPQRRQGGSGETQYF.